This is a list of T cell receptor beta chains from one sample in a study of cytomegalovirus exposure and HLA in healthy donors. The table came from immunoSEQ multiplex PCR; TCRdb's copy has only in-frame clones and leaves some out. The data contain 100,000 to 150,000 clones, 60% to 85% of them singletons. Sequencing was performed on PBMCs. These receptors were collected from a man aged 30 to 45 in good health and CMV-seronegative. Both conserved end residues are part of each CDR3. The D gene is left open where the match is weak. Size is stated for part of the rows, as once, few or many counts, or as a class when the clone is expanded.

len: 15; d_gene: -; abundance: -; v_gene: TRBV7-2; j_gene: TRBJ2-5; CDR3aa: CASSPSVGDQETQYF; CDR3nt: TGTGCCAGCAGCCCAAGCGTGGGAGACCAAGAGACCCAGTACTTC
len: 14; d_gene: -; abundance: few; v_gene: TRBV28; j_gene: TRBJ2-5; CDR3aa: CASSFIGTSETQYF; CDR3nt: TGTGCCAGCAGTTTTATTGGGACATCGGAGACCCAGTACTTC
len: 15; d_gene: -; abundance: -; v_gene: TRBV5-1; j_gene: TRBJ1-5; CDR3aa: CASSWTSGGDQPQHF; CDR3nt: TGCGCCAGCAGCTGGACCAGCGGGGGGGATCAGCCCCAGCATTTT
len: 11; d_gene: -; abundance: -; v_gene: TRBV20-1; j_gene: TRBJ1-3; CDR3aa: CSARSGNTIYF; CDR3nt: TGCAGTGCTCGCTCTGGAAACACCATATATTTT
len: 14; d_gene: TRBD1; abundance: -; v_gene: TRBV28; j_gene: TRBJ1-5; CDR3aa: CASSFGTGNQPQHF; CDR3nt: TGTGCCAGCAGTTTTGGGACAGGGAATCAGCCCCAGCATTTT
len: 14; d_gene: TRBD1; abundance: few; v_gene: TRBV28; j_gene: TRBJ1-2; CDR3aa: CASMGQGADYGYTF; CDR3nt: TGTGCCAGCATGGGACAGGGGGCTGACTATGGCTACACCTTC
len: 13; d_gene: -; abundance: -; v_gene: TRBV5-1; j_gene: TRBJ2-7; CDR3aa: CASSFGDSYEQYF; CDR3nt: TGCGCCAGCAGCTTCGGAGATTCCTACGAGCAGTACTTC
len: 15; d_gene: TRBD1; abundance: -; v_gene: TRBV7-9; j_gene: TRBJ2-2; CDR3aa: CASNLRQGRTGELFF; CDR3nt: TGTGCCAGCAACTTACGACAGGGGCGGACCGGGGAGCTGTTTTTT
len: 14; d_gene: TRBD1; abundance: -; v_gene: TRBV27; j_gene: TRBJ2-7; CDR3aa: CASSSVRQGYEQYF; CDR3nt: TGTGCCAGCAGTTCCGTCCGACAGGGATACGAGCAGTACTTC
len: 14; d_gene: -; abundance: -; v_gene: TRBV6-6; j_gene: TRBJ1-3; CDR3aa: CASSRAGSGNTIYF; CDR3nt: TGTGCCAGCAGCCGGGCGGGTTCTGGAAACACCATATATTTT